This TCR beta chain was observed in a study of blood T cell repertoires in COVID-19. There are 17 residues in the CDR3. V was clipped by 4 bases and J by 5 bases; unmatched bases: 8. Looked up from germline, CDR1 is LGHDT and CDR2 is YNNKEL (reference sequence). Per the authors' pipeline: It was from reference gene primer amplification that nucleated cell counts were estimated. Profiled with immunoSEQ multiplex PCR; TCRdb holds only in-frame clones, not every one. From that table come the V and J calls and clone size; the DNA was used to work out D and trimming. The table lists almost 250,000 clones, roughly 90% of them singletons. Participant age was 18 to 89 years, and participants resided in fewer than 25 US areas. Each participant's cohort was designated according to participant-reported clinical history.

The specimen was PBMCs or T cells enriched from blood (not recorded which). This clonotype was sampled from a young woman who had recovered from COVID-19. The rearrangement uses TRBV3-1 (or the pseudogene TRBV3-2) and TRBJ2-1; 13 bases are a match to TRBD2. The CDR3 DNA reads TGTGCCAGCAGCCCTCAGCCGGGACTAGCGGGGAACAATGAGCAGTTCTTC. It yields the protein CASSPQPGLAGNNEQFF.